This passage covers 4 T cell receptor beta chains from one sample sequenced in a study of graft-versus-host responses after intestinal transplantation. Sequencing used immunoSEQ multiplex PCR; TCRdb keeps in-frame clones, though not all of them. The profile covers about 6,800 clones, with around 26% appearing a single time and roughly 4.3% taken by the ten largest. The sample consisted of alloreactive CD4+ T cells from a mixed lymphocyte reaction culture, taken before intestinal transplant. Subset denoted: CFSE-low proliferating T cells sorted from roughly 6-day pre-transplant mixed lymphocyte reaction (GvH or HvG direction). The receptors originated from a human patient who received an intestinal transplant.

On this clone: One end of the junction varies from germline; a read error may be responsible. The chain carries TRBV7-7 and TRBJ2-1, with 9 bases identical to TRBD1. Germline V gene sequence: CDR1 SSHAT, CDR2 FNYEAQ (reference sequence). This CDR3 has 15 residues. The CDR3 is CASSIGTGPNNEQFF. CDR3 coding DNA: TGTGCTAGCAGCATCGGGACAGGGCCGAACAATGAGCAGTTCTTC. Looking up the rest from reference TRBV7-7 and TRBJ2-1 gives the full variable domain: GAGVSQSPRYKVTKRGQDVTLRCDPISSHATLYWYQQALGQGPEFLTYFNYEAQPDKSGLPSDRFSAERPEGSISTLTIQRTEQRDSAMYRCASSIGTGPNNEQFFGPGTRLTVL.

By share, this clone counts as medium-sized (0.01 to 0.1%). This chain connects TRBV27 to TRBJ2-7; D perhaps matches TRBD2 (5 bases). Per germline, CDR1 MNHEY and CDR2 SMNVEV (reference sequence). V gave up 5 bases and J gave up 4 bases, with 12 bases separating them. The CDR3 has 13 residues. CDR3 sequence: CASSPVAFYEQYF. CDR3 sequence (DNA): TGTGCCAGCAGTCCCGTAGCGTTTTACGAGCAGTACTTC.

This clone was detected a few times. The chain combines TRBV2 with TRBJ1-2; D possibly corresponds to TRBD1 (6 bases). The CDR3 sequence is 13 residues long. V lost 6 bases, J lost 8 bases, and 16 bases lay in between. Germline V gives CDR1 SNHLY, CDR2 FYNNEI. The CDR3 DNA is TGTGCCAGCAGGAAAGAAACAGGGAGCGGCTACACCTTC. Translation gives CASRKETGSGYTF.

This clone has more than one count but fewer than ten. The chain has TRBV18 and TRBJ1-6; D not certain. V lost 5 bases to trimming and J lost 0 bases, with 11 bases between them. CDR1 is KGHSH and CDR2 is LQKENI in the germline V gene. CDR3 length: 16 residues. CDR3 DNA: TGTGCCAGCTCAACTCTAGGGAGCTCCTATAATTCACCCCTCCACTTT. Amino acid sequence: CASSTLGSSYNSPLHF.